This TCR beta chain came from a study of blood T cell repertoires in COVID-19. Whole-study context: COVID-19 samples, acute and convalescent, were from the United States, Italy and Spain. In each case, the material was cDNA or gDNA derived from T cells, B-cell-depleted T cells, or PBMCs.

This CDR3 is 12 amino acids long. CDR1 SQVTM and CDR2 ANQGSEA come from the germline V gene. J lost 8 bases, V lost 6 bases, and 9 bases had no gene match. This clone appeared once. In the original analysis: Estimation of nucleated cell counts was performed using reference gene primer amplification. The method was immunoSEQ multiplex PCR; TCRdb's version includes in-frame clones alone and lacks a portion of them. V, J and clone size derive from that table, while D and trimming were established from the DNA sequence. The top ten hold 24% of the sample, which has about 95,000 clones, about 84% seen once.

This sequence originates from a human donor in a cohort sampled during active COVID-19. The J gene is TRBJ1-2, the V gene TRBV29-1; TRBD1 aligns across 7 bases. The sample taken for sequencing was peripheral blood. This CDR3 is CSVQLGGEGYTF. The CDR3 bases are TGCAGCGTACAATTAGGGGGCGAAGGCTACACCTTC.